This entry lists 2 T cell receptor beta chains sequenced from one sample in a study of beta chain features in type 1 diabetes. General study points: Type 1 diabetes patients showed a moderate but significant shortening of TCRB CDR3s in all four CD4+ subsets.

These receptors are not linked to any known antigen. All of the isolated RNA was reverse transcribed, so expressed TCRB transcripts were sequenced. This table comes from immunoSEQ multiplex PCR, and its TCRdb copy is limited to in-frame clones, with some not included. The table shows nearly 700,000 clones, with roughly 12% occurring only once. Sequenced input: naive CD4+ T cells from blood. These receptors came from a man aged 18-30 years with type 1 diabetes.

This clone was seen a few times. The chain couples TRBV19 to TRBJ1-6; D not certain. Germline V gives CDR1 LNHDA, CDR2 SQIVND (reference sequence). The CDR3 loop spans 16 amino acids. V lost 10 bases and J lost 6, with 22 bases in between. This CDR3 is CATRVNGRGVNSPLHF. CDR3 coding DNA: TGTGCCACCCGGGTCAATGGGCGAGGTGTTAATTCACCCCTCCACTTT.

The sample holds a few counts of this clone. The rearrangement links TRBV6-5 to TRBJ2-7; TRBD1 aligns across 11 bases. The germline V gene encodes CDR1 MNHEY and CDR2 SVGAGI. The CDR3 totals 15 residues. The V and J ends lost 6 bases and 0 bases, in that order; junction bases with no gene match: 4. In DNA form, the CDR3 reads TGTGCCAGCAGCCCAGGACAGGGGGCCTCCTACGAGCAGTACTTC. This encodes CASSPGQGASYEQYF.